This T cell receptor beta chain was documented in a study of blood T cell repertoires in COVID-19. Authors' processing steps: From reference gene primer amplification, estimates of nucleated cell counts were derived. This table comes from immunoSEQ multiplex PCR, and its TCRdb copy is limited to in-frame clones, with some not included. V and J calls and clone size are as listed in that table; D and trimming were resolved from the DNA. This sample yields roughly 300,000 clones, of which over 85% are seen a single time; 1.5% to 2% belongs to the top ten. Germline V CDR1 and CDR2: LGHDT, YNNKEL (reference sequence). The trim removed 1 base at V and 8 bases at J, leaving 6 bases unmatched. The CDR3 runs to 16 residues. One Seattle source followed patients from active infection through their disease course.

The sequencing sample was made of peripheral blood. The chain has TRBV3-1 (or the pseudogene TRBV3-2) and TRBJ2-1; 12 positions match TRBD1. This TCR derives from a woman in her 30s with COVID-19, enrolled during active disease. The chain's CDR3 is CASSQGRDRGLDEQFF. Here the CDR3 DNA reads TGTGCCAGCAGCCAAGGCCGGGACAGGGGGCTCGATGAGCAGTTCTTC.